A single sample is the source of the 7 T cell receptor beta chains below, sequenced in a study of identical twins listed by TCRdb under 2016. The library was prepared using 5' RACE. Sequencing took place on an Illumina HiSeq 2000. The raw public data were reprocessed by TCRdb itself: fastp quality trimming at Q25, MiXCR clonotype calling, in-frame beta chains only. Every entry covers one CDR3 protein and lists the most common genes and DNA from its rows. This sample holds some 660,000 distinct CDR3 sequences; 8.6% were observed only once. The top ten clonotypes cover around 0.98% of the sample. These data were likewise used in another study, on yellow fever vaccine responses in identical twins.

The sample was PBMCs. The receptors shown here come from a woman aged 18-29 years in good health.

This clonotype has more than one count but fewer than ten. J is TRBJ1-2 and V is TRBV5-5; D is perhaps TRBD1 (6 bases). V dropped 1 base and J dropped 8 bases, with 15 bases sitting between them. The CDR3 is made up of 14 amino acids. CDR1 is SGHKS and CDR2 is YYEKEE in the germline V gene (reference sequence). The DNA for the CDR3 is TGTGCCAGCAGCTTGACTACAGGGCGAAGCGGCTACACCTTC. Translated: CASSLTTGRSGYTF.

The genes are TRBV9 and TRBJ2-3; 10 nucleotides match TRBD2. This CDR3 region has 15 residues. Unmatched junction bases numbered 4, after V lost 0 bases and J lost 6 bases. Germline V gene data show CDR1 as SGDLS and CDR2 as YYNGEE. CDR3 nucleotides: TGTGCCAGCAGCGTAGATAGCGGGGGGTATGATACGCAGTATTTT. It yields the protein CASSVDSGGYDTQYF.

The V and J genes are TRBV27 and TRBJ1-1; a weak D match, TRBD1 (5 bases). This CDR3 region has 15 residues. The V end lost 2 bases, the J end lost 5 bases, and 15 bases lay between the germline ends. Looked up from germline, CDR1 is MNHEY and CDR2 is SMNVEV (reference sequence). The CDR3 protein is CASSLGLGLTTEAFF. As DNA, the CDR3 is TGTGCCAGCAGTTTAGGGTTGGGGCTGACAACTGAAGCTTTCTTT.

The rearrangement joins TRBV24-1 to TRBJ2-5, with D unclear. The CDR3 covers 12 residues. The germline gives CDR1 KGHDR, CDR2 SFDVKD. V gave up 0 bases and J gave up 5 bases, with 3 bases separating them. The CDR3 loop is CATSDLSETQYF. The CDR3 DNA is TGTGCCACCAGTGATTTGTCGGAGACCCAGTACTTC.

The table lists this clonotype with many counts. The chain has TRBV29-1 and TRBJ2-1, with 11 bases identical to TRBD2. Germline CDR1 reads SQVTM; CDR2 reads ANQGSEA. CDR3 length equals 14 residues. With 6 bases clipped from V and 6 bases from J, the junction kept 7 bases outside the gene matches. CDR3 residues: CSVIAGGVSNEQFF. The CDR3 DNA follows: TGCAGCGTAATAGCGGGAGGGGTAAGCAATGAGCAGTTCTTC.

The CDR3 here is CSVDSLAGAAQYF. The CDR3 DNA is TGCAGCGTTGACTCACTAGCGGGGGCGGCGCAGTATTTT. The chain combines TRBV29-1 with TRBJ2-3; TRBD2 aligns across 11 bases. The junction had 6 bases not matched to a gene; V was cut back by 3 bases and J by 10 bases. Germline assignment: CDR1 SQVTM and CDR2 ANQGSEA. The CDR3 length is 13 residues.

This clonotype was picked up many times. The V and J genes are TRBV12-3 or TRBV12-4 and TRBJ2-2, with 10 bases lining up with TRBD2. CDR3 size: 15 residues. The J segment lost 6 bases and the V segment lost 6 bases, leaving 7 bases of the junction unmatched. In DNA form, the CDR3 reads TGTGCCAGCAGGTCTAGCGGGAGAAGGTCCGGGGAGCTGTTTTTT. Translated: CASRSSGRRSGELFF.